Sequencing of this T cell receptor (beta chain) was carried out in a study of blood T cells in healthy people across ages. For the second PCR, which ran for about 6 to 12 cycles, a sample-barcoded 5' primer and a J-beta primer mix were used. Any given sample supplied a minimum of 3 million CDR3-containing paired-end reads. TCRdb fed the 5' RACE reads into MiXCR, producing one record per CDR3 protein. The repertoire holds about 640,000 distinct CDR3 sequences, with roughly 50% as singletons. The germline gives CDR1 SGHTA, CDR2 FQGNSA. CDR3 length: 19 amino acids. V shed 1 base and J 0 bases; nucleotides not matched to a gene: 5.

This chain connects TRBV7-2 to TRBJ2-4; 14 nucleotides match TRBD2. Sequenced: blood. This TCR derives from a man in his sixties in good health. The CDR3 reads CASSLVWTSGGPAKNIQYF. In nucleotides, the CDR3 is TGTGCCAGCAGCTTAGTTTGGACTAGCGGGGGGCCAGCCAAAAACATTCAGTACTTC.